These T cell receptor beta chains were read from a single sample in a study of shared clonotypes between healthy human individuals. This table comes from immunoSEQ multiplex PCR, and its TCRdb copy is limited to in-frame clones, with some not included. Among some 2,400,000 clones listed, 90% to 96% were seen once. The specimen was naive CD4+ T cells sorted from blood. These receptors came from a man between 18 and 29 years old in good health. Each CDR3 is given with its conserved first and last residue. D genes are given only for firm matches. Rows may omit the clone size; those that give it use once, few, many or a size class.

j_call v_call clone_size d_call cdr3_nt cdr3_aa
TRBJ1-1 TRBV6-5 . . TGTGCCAGCAGTTACTATCGGGGGGAAGCTTTCTTT CASSYYRGEAFF
TRBJ2-3 TRBV7-6 . TRBD1 TGTGCCAGCAGCTTAGGAGGGACAGGCACAGATACGCAGTATTTT CASSLGGTGTDTQYF
TRBJ2-2 TRBV5-1 . . TGCGCCAGCAGCTCTCCGGGGGCCACCGGGGAGCTGTTTTTT CASSSPGATGELFF
TRBJ1-6 TRBV30 once . TGTGCCTGGAGTGTATGGAGGGGTAATTCACCCCTCCACTTT CAWSVWRGNSPLHF
TRBJ2-5 TRBV5-4 . . TGTGCCAGCAGCTCCCGGGACCCTAAAGAGACCCAGTACTTC CASSSRDPKETQYF
TRBJ2-5 TRBV6-6 . . TGTGCCAGCAACGGATTACAAGAGACCCAGTACTTC CASNGLQETQYF
TRBJ2-2 TRBV6-1 . . TGTGCCAGCAGCCCCGACTGGGGAAACACCGGGGAGCTGTTTTTT CASSPDWGNTGELFF
TRBJ2-7 TRBV10-3 . . TGTGCCATCAGTGGATGGGAGGACGCCTACGAGCAGTACTTC CAISGWEDAYEQYF
TRBJ2-7 TRBV2 . TRBD1 TGTGCCAGCAGACACAGGGGGCATTCCTACGAGCAGTACTTC CASRHRGHSYEQYF
TRBJ2-1 TRBV2 . . TGTGCCAGCATGAGAGACTCCTACAATGAGCAGTTCTTC CASMRDSYNEQFF
TRBJ2-1 TRBV6-1 . . TGTGCCATCAGGGGGGAGGGCTCCTACAATGAGCAGTTCTTC CAIRGEGSYNEQFF
TRBJ1-1 TRBV13 . TRBD1 TGTGCCAGCAGCTCACTCCCCGGACAGGGCTTGAAAGCTTTCTTT CASSSLPGQGLKAFF
TRBJ2-7 TRBV5-1 . TRBD2 TGCGCCAGCAGCTTGGCTGGGACTAGCCTCTCCTACGAGCAGTACTTC CASSLAGTSLSYEQYF
TRBJ2-5 TRBV7-2 . TRBD2 TGTGCCAGCAGTTTAGCGGGGGAGACCCAGTACTTC CASSLAGETQYF
TRBJ2-2 TRBV5-6 once . TGTGCCAGCAGCTTCGGAAGCGCGAAAAGGACCGGGGAGCTGTTTTTT CASSFGSAKRTGELFF
TRBJ1-6 TRBV5-1 . . TGCGCCAGCAGCAGGACAGAGAATTCACCCCTCCACTTT CASSRTENSPLHF
TRBJ2-1 TRBV7-3 . TRBD2 TGTGCCAGCAGCTTAATAGCGGGGGATTCCTACAATGAGCAGTTCTTC CASSLIAGDSYNEQFF
TRBJ1-1 TRBV10-3 . TRBD1 TGTGCCATCAGTAACTGGACAGGGAGCGCTTTCTTT CAISNWTGSAFF
TRBJ2-5 TRBV19 once . TGTGCCAGTAGCCTCGACTGGATCCAAGAGACCCAGTACTTC CASSLDWIQETQYF
TRBJ1-6 TRBV4-1 . . TGCGCCAGCAGCCAAATCGGAGAGTATAATTCACCCCTCCACTTT CASSQIGEYNSPLHF
TRBJ2-1 TRBV7-9 . . TGTGCCAGCAGCTTTGCAACGTACAATGAGCAGTTCTTC CASSFATYNEQFF
TRBJ2-2 TRBV30 once . TGTGCCTGGAGTGGGAAAACAGGGAAAGCCGGGGAGCTGTTTTTT CAWSGKTGKAGELFF
TRBJ1-1 TRBV28 . . TGTGCCAGCAGTTCACCCAAGGGGGTAAAGGGCACTGAAGCTTTCTTT CASSSPKGVKGTEAFF
TRBJ2-7 TRBV4-1 . . TGCGCCAGCAGCCAAGACGTCACAGTTACCTACGAGCAGTACTTC CASSQDVTVTYEQYF